Listed here are 17 T cell receptor beta chains from one sample, sequenced in a study of blood T cell repertoires in COVID-19. Clones were sequenced by immunoSEQ multiplex PCR, and TCRdb holds only the in-frame ones, with some missing. Of some 46,000 clones listed, about 87% are singletons. Sequenced input: peripheral blood. These receptor sequences come from a human donor in a cohort sampled during active COVID-19.

The V call is TRBV9, the J call TRBJ2-3; 8 bases fit TRBD2. The length of the CDR3 is 17 residues. The germline V gene encodes CDR1 SGDLS and CDR2 YYNGEE. V trimming: 3 bases; J trimming: 4 bases; junction bases outside the gene matches: 13. The CDR3 is CASSARGSGSGSDTQYF. The DNA for the CDR3 is TGTGCCAGCAGCGCCCGGGGAAGCGGGAGTGGGTCAGATACGCAGTATTTT.

V usage is TRBV10-3 and J usage is TRBJ2-5; TRBD1 agrees at 8 bases. Germline values: CDR1 ENHRY, CDR2 SYGVKD. The CDR3 contains 15 residues. V shed 7 bases and J 3 bases; nucleotides not matched to a gene: 10. The CDR3 bases are TGTGCCATCAATGGACAGGGACCGAGGGAAGAGACCCAGTACTTC. As protein: CAINGQGPREETQYF.

This CDR3 reads CAWGAMNTEAFF. The DNA for the CDR3 is TGTGCCTGGGGGGCCATGAACACTGAAGCTTTCTTT. The chain combines TRBV30 with TRBJ1-1; D perhaps matches TRBD1 (5 bases). This CDR3 comprises 12 residues. Germline V gene data show CDR1 as GTSNPN and CDR2 as SVGIG (reference sequence). The germline V and J ends were trimmed by 5 bases and 0 bases, with 7 bases remaining between them.

There are a few counts of this clone. The chain carries TRBV19 and TRBJ2-1; possibly TRBD2 for D (6 bases). Germline loops: CDR1 LNHDA, CDR2 SQIVND (reference sequence). This CDR3 is built from 16 residues. V was cut by 2 bases and J by 5 bases, with 16 bases left in between. CDR3 coding DNA: TGTGCCAGTAGTATAAGGGTCAGGGAGGTGGACAATGAGCAGTTCTTC. Translated, it gives CASSIRVREVDNEQFF.

The DNA of the CDR3 is TGTGCCAGCACCATCCCGGGACAAATGAACACTGAAGCTTTCTTT. Translated: CASTIPGQMNTEAFF. The V call is TRBV7-9, the J call TRBJ1-1; D possibly corresponds to TRBD1 (6 bases). The germline V and J ends were trimmed by 7 bases and 0 bases, with 15 bases remaining between them. The CDR3 is made up of 15 amino acids. CDR1 is SEHNR, CDR2 FQNEAQ, per germline (reference sequence).

This clone was counted between two and nine times. The chain employs TRBV21-1 and TRBJ2-7; the D segment call TRBD2 is taken from the table without a DNA check. TRBV21-1 is noted as a pseudogene. This CDR3 has 18 residues. CDR3 region: CASLPRVSEPRSSYEQYF. The CDR3 DNA is TGTGCCAGCTTACCGCGGGTTAGTGAACCTAGGAGCTCCTACGAGCAGTACTTC.

This chain connects TRBV3-1 (or the pseudogene TRBV3-2) to TRBJ2-7; TRBD1 aligns across 9 bases. Losses at the gene ends were 4 bases for V and 1 base for J; bases not matched to a gene: 5. The germline V gene has CDR1 LGHDT and CDR2 YNNKEL (reference sequence). CDR3 length: 15 amino acids. CDR3 bases: TGTGCCAGCAGCCTCCGGGACAGGGAGTCCTACGAGCAGTACTTC. Translating it yields CASSLRDRESYEQYF.

The rearrangement uses TRBV7-3 and TRBJ2-1, with 11 nucleotides matching TRBD1. CDR1 SGHTA and CDR2 FQGTGA come from the germline V gene. The CDR3 covers 15 residues. V trimming: 4 bases; J trimming: 7 bases; junction bases outside the gene matches: 6. In DNA form, the CDR3 reads TGTGCCAGCAGCTCCAGGGACAGGGGGTATAATGAGCAGTTCTTC. Residues: CASSSRDRGYNEQFF.

The chain couples TRBV30 to TRBJ2-7; 9 nucleotides line up with TRBD2. Germline V CDR1 and CDR2: GTSNPN, SVGIG (reference sequence). The CDR3 consists of 12 residues. Germline trimming cut 0 bases from V and 9 bases from J; bases unmatched to any gene: 3. The CDR3 reads CAWSVGREGQYF. The DNA of the CDR3 is TGTGCCTGGAGTGTCGGGCGGGAGGGGCAGTACTTC.

V is TRBV10-2 and J is TRBJ2-6; 7 bases match TRBD1. This CDR3 is built from 15 residues. In germline, CDR1 is WSHSY, CDR2 SAAADI. Trimming at V came to 4 bases and at J to 4 bases, leaving 4 bases not matched to a gene. In DNA, the CDR3 is TGCGCCAGCAGTGGGGACAGTGCCGGGGCCAACGTCCTGACTTTC. This gives the protein CASSGDSAGANVLTF.

This clone showed up just once. This chain links TRBV2 with TRBJ1-3, with 8 bases matching TRBD1. Per germline, CDR1 SNHLY and CDR2 FYNNEI. The junction had 4 bases not matched to a gene; V was cut back by 7 bases and J by 2 bases. The CDR3 extends over 14 amino acids. The CDR3 DNA reads as TGTGCCAGCACCCAGGGGGCGGCTGGAAACACCATATATTTT. Its translation is CASTQGAAGNTIYF.

This clone was detected only once. The chain combines TRBV10-3 with TRBJ2-3; D is undetermined. CDR1 and CDR2 (germline): ENHRY, SYGVKD. The V and J ends lost 5 bases and 0 bases respectively, with 3 bases between them. This CDR3 comprises 12 residues. The CDR3: CAISPSTDTQYF. CDR3 coding DNA: TGTGCCATCAGTCCTAGCACAGATACGCAGTATTTT.

This sequence joins TRBV14 and TRBJ2-1, with 16 bases identical to TRBD2. The V segment lost 4 bases and the J segment 9 bases; nucleotides outside the gene matches: 6. The CDR3 has 16 residues. CDR1 is SGHDN and CDR2 is FVKESK in the germline V gene. DNA of the CDR3: TGTGCCAGCAGCCGGGGACTAGCGGGAGGGTCTAGTGAGCAGTTCTTC. This translates into CASSRGLAGGSSEQFF.

The chain carries TRBV5-1 and TRBJ2-3; 11 nucleotides match TRBD2. The CDR3 contains 15 residues. The germline gives CDR1 SGHRS, CDR2 YFSETQ. With 6 bases clipped from V and 5 bases from J, the junction kept 8 bases outside the gene matches. For the CDR3, the DNA is TGCGCCAGCAATCTACTAGCGGGAGATCTAGATACGCAGTATTTT. This encodes CASNLLAGDLDTQYF. Based on the CDR3 plus reference TRBV5-1 and TRBJ2-3, the full variable domain is KAGVTQTPRYLIKTRGQQVTLSCSPISGHRSVSWYQQTPGQGLQFLFEYFSETQRNKGNFPGRFSGRQFSNSRSEMNVSTLELGDSALYLCASNLLAGDLDTQYFGPGTRLTVL.

This clone was found a few times. The chain links TRBV2 to TRBJ2-2, with 9 bases matching TRBD1. Trimming removed 7 bases from V and 3 bases from J; junction bases left unmatched: 12. This CDR3 spans 17 amino acids. CDR1 and CDR2 from the germline V gene are SNHLY and FYNNEI. CDR3 sequence (DNA): TGTGCCAGCACCCTCCCTCGGACAGGGGCGGACACCGGGGAGCTGTTTTTT. Translation: CASTLPRTGADTGELFF. The whole variable domain, remainder taken from reference TRBV2 and TRBJ2-2, is EPEVTQTPSHQVTQMGQEVILRCVPISNHLYFYWYRQILGQKVEFLVSFYNNEISEKSEIFDDQFSVERPDGSNFTLKIRSTKLEDSAMYFCASTLPRTGADTGELFFGEGSRLTVL.

This clone has more than one count but fewer than ten. The chain joins TRBV5-1 to TRBJ2-2; D possibly corresponds to TRBD2 (6 bases). Between the trimmed V and J ends, which lost 5 bases and 6 bases, there was a span of 20 bases. CDR1 is SGHRS and CDR2 is YFSETQ in the germline V gene. This CDR3 has 16 amino acids. This CDR3 reads CASSPTAAGKAGELFF. The CDR3 DNA is TGCGCCAGCAGTCCAACGGCGGCGGGGAAAGCCGGGGAGCTGTTTTTT.

This CDR3 reads CASRLAGGNEQFF. The DNA for the CDR3 is TGTGCCAGCAGGCTAGCGGGGGGGAATGAGCAGTTCTTC. The chain carries TRBV27 and TRBJ2-1; 12 bases match TRBD2. The CDR3 length is 13 residues. V shed 6 bases, J shed 7 bases, and the junction held 1 base outside the gene matches. CDR1 is MNHEY, CDR2 SMNVEV, per germline (reference sequence).